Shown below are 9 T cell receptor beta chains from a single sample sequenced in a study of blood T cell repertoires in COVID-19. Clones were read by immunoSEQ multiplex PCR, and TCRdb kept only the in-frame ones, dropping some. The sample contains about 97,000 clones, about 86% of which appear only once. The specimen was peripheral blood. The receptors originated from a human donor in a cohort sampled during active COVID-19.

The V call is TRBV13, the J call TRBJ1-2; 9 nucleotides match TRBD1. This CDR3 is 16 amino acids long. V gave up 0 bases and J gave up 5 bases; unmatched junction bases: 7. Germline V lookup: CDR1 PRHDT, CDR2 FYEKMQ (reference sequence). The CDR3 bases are TGTGCCAGCAGCTTAGGTGGGACAGGGAGATTTTATGGCTACACCTTC. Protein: CASSLGGTGRFYGYTF.

DNA for the CDR3: TGTGCCTGGAGTACAGGGGTCGGAAACACCATATATTTT. Amino acid sequence: CAWSTGVGNTIYF. The chain recombines TRBV30 with TRBJ1-3, with 7 bases identical to TRBD1. The CDR3 contains 13 residues. CDR1 and CDR2 from the germline V gene are GTSNPN and SVGIG (reference sequence). Losses at the gene ends were 2 bases for V and 4 bases for J; bases not matched to a gene: 2.

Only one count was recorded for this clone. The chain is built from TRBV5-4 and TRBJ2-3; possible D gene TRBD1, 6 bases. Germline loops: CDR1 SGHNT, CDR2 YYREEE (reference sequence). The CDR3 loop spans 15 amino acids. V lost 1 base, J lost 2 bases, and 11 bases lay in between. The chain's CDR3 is CASSLPGAATDTQYF. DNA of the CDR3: TGTGCCAGCAGCTTGCCAGGGGCCGCCACAGATACGCAGTATTTT.

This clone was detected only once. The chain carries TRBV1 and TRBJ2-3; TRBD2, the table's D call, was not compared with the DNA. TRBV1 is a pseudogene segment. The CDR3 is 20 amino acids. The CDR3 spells CTSSQDLGLAGGPCTDTQYF. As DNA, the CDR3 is TGCACCAGCAGCCAAGATCTGGGACTAGCGGGGGGGCCTTGTACAGATACGCAGTATTTT.

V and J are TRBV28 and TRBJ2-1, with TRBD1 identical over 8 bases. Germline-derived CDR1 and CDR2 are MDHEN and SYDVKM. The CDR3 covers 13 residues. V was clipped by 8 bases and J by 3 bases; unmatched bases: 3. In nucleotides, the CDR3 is TGTGCCAGCTGGACAGGGAACTACAATGAGCAGTTCTTC. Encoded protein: CASWTGNYNEQFF.

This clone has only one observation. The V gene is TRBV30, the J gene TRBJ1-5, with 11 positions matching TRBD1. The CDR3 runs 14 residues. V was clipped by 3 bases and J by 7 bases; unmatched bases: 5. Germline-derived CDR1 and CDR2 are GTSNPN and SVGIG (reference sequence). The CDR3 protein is CAWSPGQGAQPQHF. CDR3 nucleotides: TGTGCCTGGAGCCCTGGACAGGGGGCACAGCCCCAGCATTTT.

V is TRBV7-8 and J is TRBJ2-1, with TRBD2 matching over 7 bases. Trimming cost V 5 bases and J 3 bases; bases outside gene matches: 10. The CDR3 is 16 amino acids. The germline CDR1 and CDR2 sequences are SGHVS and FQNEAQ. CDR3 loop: CASSTLAWGGYNEQFF. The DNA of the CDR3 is TGTGCCAGCAGCACCCTCGCGTGGGGGGGCTACAATGAGCAGTTCTTC.

The CDR3: CASSQGGTEAFF. In nucleotides, the CDR3 is TGTGCCAGCAGCCAAGGGGGCACTGAAGCTTTCTTT. This chain connects TRBV7-8 to TRBJ1-1; tentative D call: TRBD1 (6 bases). The CDR3 covers 12 residues. V was clipped by 5 bases and J by 4 bases, with 8 bases between them. CDR1 SGHVS and CDR2 FQNEAQ come from the germline V gene.

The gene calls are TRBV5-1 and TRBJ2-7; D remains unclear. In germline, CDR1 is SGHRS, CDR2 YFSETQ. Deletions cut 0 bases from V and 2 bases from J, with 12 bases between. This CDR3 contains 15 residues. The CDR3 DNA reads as TGCGCCAGCAGCTTGGGTTCCCAGGCCGCCTACGAGCAGTACTTC. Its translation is CASSLGSQAAYEQYF.